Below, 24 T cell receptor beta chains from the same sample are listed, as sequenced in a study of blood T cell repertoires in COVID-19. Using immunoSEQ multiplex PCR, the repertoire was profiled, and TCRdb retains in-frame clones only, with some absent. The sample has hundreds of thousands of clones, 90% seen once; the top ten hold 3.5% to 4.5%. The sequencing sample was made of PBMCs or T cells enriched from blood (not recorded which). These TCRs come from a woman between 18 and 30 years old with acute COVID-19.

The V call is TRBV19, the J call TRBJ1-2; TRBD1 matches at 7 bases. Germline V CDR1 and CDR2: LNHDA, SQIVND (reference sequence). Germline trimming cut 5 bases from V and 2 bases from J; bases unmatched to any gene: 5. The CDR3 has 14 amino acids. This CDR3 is CASSVKGANYGYTF. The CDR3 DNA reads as TGTGCCAGTAGTGTAAAGGGGGCGAACTATGGCTACACCTTC.

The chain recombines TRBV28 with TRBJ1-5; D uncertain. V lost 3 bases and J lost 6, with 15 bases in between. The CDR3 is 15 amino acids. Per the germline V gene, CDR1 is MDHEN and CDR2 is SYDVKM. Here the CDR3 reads CASSLDLQWGQPQHF. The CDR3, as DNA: TGTGCCAGCAGTTTGGACTTACAGTGGGGTCAGCCCCAGCATTTT.

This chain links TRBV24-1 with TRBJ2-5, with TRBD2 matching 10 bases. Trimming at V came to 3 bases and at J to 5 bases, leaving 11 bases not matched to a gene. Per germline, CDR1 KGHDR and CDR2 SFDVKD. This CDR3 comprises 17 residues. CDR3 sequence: CATSDRTASGRVETQYF. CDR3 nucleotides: TGTGCCACCAGTGATCGAACCGCTAGCGGGAGAGTGGAGACCCAGTACTTC.

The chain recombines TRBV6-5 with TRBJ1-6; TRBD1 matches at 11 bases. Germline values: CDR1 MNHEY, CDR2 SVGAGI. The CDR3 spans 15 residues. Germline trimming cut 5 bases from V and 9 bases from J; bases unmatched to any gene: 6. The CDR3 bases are TGTGCCAGCAGTAAGTCCGGGACAGGGGGTTCACCCCTCCACTTT. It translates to CASSKSGTGGSPLHF.

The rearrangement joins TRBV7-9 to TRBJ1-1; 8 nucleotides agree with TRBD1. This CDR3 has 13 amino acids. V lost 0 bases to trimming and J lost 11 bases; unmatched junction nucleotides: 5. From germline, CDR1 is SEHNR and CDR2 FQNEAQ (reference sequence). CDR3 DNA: TGTGCCAGCAGCTTAGCGGACAGGGCGTCCGCTTTCTTT. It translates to CASSLADRASAFF.

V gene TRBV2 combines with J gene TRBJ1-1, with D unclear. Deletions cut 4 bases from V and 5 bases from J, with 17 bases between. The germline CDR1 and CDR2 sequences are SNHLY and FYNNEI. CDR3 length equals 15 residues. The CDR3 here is CASSGKETSRTEAFF. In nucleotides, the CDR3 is TGTGCCAGCAGTGGAAAGGAGACGTCGAGGACTGAAGCTTTCTTT. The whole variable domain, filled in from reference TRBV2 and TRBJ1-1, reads EPEVTQTPSHQVTQMGQEVILRCVPISNHLYFYWYRQILGQKVEFLVSFYNNEISEKSEIFDDQFSVERPDGSNFTLKIRSTKLEDSAMYFCASSGKETSRTEAFFGQGTRLTVV.

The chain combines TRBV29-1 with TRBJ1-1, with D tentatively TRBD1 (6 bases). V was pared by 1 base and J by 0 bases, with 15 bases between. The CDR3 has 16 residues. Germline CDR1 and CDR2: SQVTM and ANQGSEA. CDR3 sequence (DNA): TGCAGCGTTGAAGGGTGGGCAGGGGTCATGAACACTGAAGCTTTCTTT. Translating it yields CSVEGWAGVMNTEAFF.

CDR3 DNA: TGTGCCAGCAGTGGGGCCCGGGGGTTCTCCTACGAGCAGTACTTC. Its protein is CASSGARGFSYEQYF. The V and J genes are TRBV28 and TRBJ2-7; tentatively, D is TRBD2 (6 bases). Between the trimmed V and J ends, which lost 5 bases and 0 bases, there was a span of 14 bases. Germline loops: CDR1 MDHEN, CDR2 SYDVKM. The CDR3 spans 15 residues.

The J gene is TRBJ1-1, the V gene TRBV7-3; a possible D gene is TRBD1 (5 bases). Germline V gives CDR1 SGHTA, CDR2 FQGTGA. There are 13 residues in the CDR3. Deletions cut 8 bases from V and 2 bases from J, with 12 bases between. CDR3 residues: CASAWGENTEAFF. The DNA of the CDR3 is TGTGCCAGCGCGTGGGGGGAAAACACTGAAGCTTTCTTT.

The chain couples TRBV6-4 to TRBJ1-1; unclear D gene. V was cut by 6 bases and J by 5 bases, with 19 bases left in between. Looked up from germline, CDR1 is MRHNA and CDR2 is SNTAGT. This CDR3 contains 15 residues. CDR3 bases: TGTGCCAGCAGGAAGAGTTCGGGGTTATGGACTGAAGCTTTCTTT. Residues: CASRKSSGLWTEAFF.

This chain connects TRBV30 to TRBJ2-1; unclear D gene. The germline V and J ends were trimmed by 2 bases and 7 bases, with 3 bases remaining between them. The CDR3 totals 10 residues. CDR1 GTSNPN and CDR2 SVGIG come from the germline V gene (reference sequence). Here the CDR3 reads CAWSINEQFF. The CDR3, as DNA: TGTGCCTGGAGTATAAATGAGCAGTTCTTC.

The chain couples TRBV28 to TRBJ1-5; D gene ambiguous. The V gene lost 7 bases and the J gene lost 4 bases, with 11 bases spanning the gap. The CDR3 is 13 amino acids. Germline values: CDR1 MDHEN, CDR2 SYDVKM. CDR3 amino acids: CASTQRGNQPQHF. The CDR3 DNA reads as TGTGCCAGCACCCAGAGAGGGAATCAGCCCCAGCATTTT.

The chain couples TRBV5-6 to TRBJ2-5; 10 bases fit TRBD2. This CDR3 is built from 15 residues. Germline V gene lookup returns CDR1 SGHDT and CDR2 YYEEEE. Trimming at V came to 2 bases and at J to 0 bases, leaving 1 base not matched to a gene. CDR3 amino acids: CASSLLAGNQETQYF. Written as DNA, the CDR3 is TGTGCCAGCAGCTTACTAGCGGGAAACCAAGAGACCCAGTACTTC.

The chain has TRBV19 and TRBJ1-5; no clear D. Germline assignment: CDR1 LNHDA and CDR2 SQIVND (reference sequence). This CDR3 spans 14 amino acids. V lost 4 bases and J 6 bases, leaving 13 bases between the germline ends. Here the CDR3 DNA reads TGTGCCAGTAGTACAACTAACCGCGGTCAGCCCCAGCATTTT. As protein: CASSTTNRGQPQHF. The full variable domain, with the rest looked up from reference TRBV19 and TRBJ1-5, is DGGITQSPKYLFRKEGQNVTLSCEQNLNHDAMYWYRQDPGQGLRLIYYSQIVNDFQKGDIAEGYSVSREKKESFPLTVTSAQKNPTAFYLCASSTTNRGQPQHFGDGTRLSIL.

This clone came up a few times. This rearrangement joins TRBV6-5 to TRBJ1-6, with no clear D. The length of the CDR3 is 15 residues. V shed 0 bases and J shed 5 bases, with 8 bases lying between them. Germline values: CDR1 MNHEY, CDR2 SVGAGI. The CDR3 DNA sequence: TGTGCCAGCAGTTACTCGAGCGATGATAATTCACCCCTCCACTTT. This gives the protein CASSYSSDDNSPLHF.

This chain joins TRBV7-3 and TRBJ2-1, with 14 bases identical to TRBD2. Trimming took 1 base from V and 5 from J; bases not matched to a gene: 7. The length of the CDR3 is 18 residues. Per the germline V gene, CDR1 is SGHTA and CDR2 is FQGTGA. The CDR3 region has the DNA TGTGCCAGCAGCTTAAGACTAGCGGGAGGGCTTCTGAACAATGAGCAGTTCTTC. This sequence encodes CASSLRLAGGLLNNEQFF. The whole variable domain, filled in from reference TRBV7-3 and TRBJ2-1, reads GAGVSQTPSNKVTEKGKYVELRCDPISGHTALYWYRQSLGQGPEFLIYFQGTGAADDSGLPNDRFFAVRPEGSVSTLKIQRTERGDSAVYLCASSLRLAGGLLNNEQFFGPGTRLTVL.

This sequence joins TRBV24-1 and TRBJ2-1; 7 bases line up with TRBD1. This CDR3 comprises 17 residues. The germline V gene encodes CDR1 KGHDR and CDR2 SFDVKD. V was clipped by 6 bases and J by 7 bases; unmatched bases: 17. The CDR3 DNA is TGTGCCACCAGTAAGTTCAACAGGGGAACCCTCGAGAATGAGCAGTTCTTC. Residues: CATSKFNRGTLENEQFF.

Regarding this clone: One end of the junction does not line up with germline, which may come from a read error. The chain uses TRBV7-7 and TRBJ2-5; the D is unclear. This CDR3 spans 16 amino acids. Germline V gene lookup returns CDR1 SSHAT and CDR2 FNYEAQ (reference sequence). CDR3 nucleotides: TGTGCTAGCAGCTCAGAGGTCGGTACGGAACAAGAGACCCAGTACTTC. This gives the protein CASSSEVGTEQETQYF. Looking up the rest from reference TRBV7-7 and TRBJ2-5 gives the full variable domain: GAGVSQSPRYKVTKRGQDVTLRCDPISSHATLYWYQQALGQGPEFLTYFNYEAQPDKSGLPSDRFSAERPEGSISTLTIQRTEQRDSAMYRCASSSEVGTEQETQYFGPGTRLLVL.

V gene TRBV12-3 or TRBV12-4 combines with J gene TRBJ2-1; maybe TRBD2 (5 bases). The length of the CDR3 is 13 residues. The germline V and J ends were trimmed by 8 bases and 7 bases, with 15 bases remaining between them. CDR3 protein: CASGYPRENEQFF. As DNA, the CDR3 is TGTGCCAGCGGCTACCCTAGGGAGAATGAGCAGTTCTTC.

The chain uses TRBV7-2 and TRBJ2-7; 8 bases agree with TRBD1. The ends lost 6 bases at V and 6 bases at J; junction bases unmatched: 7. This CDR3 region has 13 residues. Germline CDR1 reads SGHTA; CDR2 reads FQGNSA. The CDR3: CASSPGTGGEQYF. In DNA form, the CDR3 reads TGTGCCAGCAGTCCCGGGACAGGCGGCGAGCAGTACTTC.

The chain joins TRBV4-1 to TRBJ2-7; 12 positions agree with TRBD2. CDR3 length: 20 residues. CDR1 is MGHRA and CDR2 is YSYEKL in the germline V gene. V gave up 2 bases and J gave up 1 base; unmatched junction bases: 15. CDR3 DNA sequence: TGCGCCAGCAGCCAACCTATCCCCGACAGGACTAGCGGGGAGTCCTACGAGCAGTACTTC. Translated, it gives CASSQPIPDRTSGESYEQYF.

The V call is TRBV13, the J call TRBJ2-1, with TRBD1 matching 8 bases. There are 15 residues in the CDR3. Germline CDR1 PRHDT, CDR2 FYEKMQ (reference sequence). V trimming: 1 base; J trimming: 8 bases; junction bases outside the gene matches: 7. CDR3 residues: CASSLAGQGLDEQFF. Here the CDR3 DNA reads TGTGCCAGCAGCTTAGCTGGACAGGGTCTCGATGAGCAGTTCTTC.

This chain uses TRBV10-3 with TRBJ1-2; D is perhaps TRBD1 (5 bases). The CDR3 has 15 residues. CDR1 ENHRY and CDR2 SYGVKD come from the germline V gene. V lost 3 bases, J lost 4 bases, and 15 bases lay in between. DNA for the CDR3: TGTGCCATCAGTGAACGGTCGACAGACACCTATGGCTACACCTTC. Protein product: CAISERSTDTYGYTF.

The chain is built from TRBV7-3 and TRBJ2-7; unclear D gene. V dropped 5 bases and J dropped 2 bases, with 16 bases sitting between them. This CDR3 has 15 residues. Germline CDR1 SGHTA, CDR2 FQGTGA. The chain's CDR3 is CASSVDSQPAYEQYF. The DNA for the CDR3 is TGTGCCAGCAGCGTCGACTCCCAACCGGCCTACGAGCAGTACTTC.